The clone carrying this T cell receptor beta chain occurred once. The antigen remains unidentified. CDR1 and CDR2 (germline): MRHNA, SNTAGT. The CDR3 length is 17 residues. The V end lost 5 bases, the J end lost 0 bases, and 17 bases lay between the germline ends. This record belongs to a study of siplizumab effects on memory and regulatory T cells. Study-wide results and caveats: Suppressive function of proliferating Tregs from siplizumab cultures was not confirmed.

Repertoires were generated with immunoSEQ multiplex PCR, while TCRdb's copy carries only in-frame clones and drops some. The sample shows tens of thousands of clones, roughly 93% of them seen only once. The TCR comes from a human donor in good health. The sequencing sample was made of CD8+ T cells sorted from blood. The chain carries TRBV6-4 and TRBJ1-3, with D unclear. The CDR3 nucleotides read TGTGCCAGCAGTACCTTAATCCGGCCCCTCTCTGGAAACACCATATATTTT. This encodes CASSTLIRPLSGNTIYF.